Below are 30 T cell receptor beta chains sequenced from a single sample in a study of shared clonotypes between healthy human individuals. Produced via immunoSEQ multiplex PCR; TCRdb's table is partial and in-frame only. There are some 79,000 clones in the sample; roughly three fifths occur only once, and just over 50% lies in the top ten. Material for sequencing was memory CD8+ T cells sorted from blood. Specified subset: CD45RO+ cells pooled with CCR7-negative TemRA cells. These receptors were obtained from a man between 25 and 39 years old in good health.

A few counts support this clone. It differs at one base from a far larger clone, so likely a read error. V is TRBV4-3 and J is TRBJ2-3; weak D call: TRBD2 (5 bases). The CDR3 consists of 15 residues. Germline-derived CDR1 and CDR2 are LGHNA and YSLEER. Trimming stripped 5 bases from V and 5 bases from J, with 17 bases between. DNA for the CDR3: TGCGCCAGCAGCTCCATTCCTTCGAGGGAAGATACGCAGTATTTT. Residues: CASSSIPSREDTQYF.

On this clone itself: This likely came from a read error, as a far larger clone is one base away. Within the sample, other DNA sequences also encode this same CDR3. CDR3 coding DNA: TGTGCCAGCAGTTCCGGGACAGGGGGCTACGAGCAGTACTTC. Translating it yields CASSSGTGGYEQYF. The chain uses TRBV6-4 and TRBJ2-7; TRBD1 matches at 11 bases. Trimming cost V 5 bases and J 3 bases; bases outside gene matches: 3. The CDR3 spans 14 residues. Germline assignment: CDR1 MRHNA and CDR2 SNTAGT.

This sequence joins TRBV5-8 and TRBJ2-7; the D gene is possibly TRBD1 (6 bases). Germline CDR1 reads SGHTS; CDR2 reads YDEGEE. The V end was cut by 1 base, the J end by 2 bases, with 16 bases between. CDR3 length equals 16 residues. The CDR3 sequence: CASSLLSGANPYEQYF. The CDR3 region has the DNA TGTGCCAGCAGCTTGTTGTCAGGGGCAAACCCCTACGAGCAGTACTTC. Looking up the rest from reference TRBV5-8 and TRBJ2-7 gives the full variable domain: EAGVTQSPTHLIKTRGQQATLRCSPISGHTSVYWYQQALGLGLQFLLWYDEGEERNRGNFPPRFSGRQFPNYSSELNVNALELEDSALYLCASSLLSGANPYEQYFGPGTRLTVT.

The CDR3 DNA reads as TGCGCCAGCAGCCAGGGACTAGGTCAAATGCAGTTCTTC. Translation: CASSQGLGQMQFF. The chain combines TRBV4-1 with TRBJ2-1; 8 bases map to TRBD2. Trimming removed 3 bases from V and 12 bases from J; junction bases left unmatched: 7. This CDR3 is 13 amino acids long. Germline V gene sequence: CDR1 MGHRA, CDR2 YSYEKL.

The rearrangement links TRBV11-2 to TRBJ2-7; D tentatively reads TRBD1 or TRBD2 (6 bases each). Trimming took 5 bases from V and 5 from J, leaving 16 bases between them. There are 14 residues in the CDR3. Germline lookup yields CDR1 SGHAT and CDR2 FQNNGV. For the CDR3, the DNA is TGTGCCAGCAGCATACGCCGGGGGCGGCACGAGCAGTACTTC. It translates to CASSIRRGRHEQYF.

The chain links TRBV6-4 to TRBJ1-5, with 8 positions matching TRBD1. From germline, CDR1 is MRHNA and CDR2 SNTAGT. The J segment lost 9 bases and the V segment lost 8 bases, leaving 15 bases of the junction unmatched. The CDR3 consists of 15 residues. CDR3 coding DNA: TGTGCCAGCCTGAGCAGGGGGCGTTCCGATCGGCCCCAGCATTTT. This encodes CASLSRGRSDRPQHF.

The genes are TRBV13 and TRBJ2-7; 9 positions agree with TRBD1. Germline CDR1 and CDR2: PRHDT and FYEKMQ (reference sequence). Losses at the gene ends were 6 bases for V and 5 bases for J; bases not matched to a gene: 14. CDR3 length: 16 amino acids. The CDR3 bases are TGTGCCAGCAGTCCCCCCGGGACAGGGCTGGTCAACGAGCAGTACTTC. Translation: CASSPPGTGLVNEQYF.

The table lists this clone with a few counts. The CDR3: CASSPWENTGELFF. The CDR3 region has the DNA TGTGCCAGCAGCCCTTGGGAGAACACCGGGGAGCTGTTTTTT. The chain joins TRBV11-1 to TRBJ2-2, with no clear D. Trimming removed 5 bases at V and 1 base at J, with 8 bases between. Germline loops: CDR1 SGHAT, CDR2 FQDESV (reference sequence). CDR3 length: 14 residues.

This clone was seen more than once but under ten times. This rearrangement joins TRBV5-8 to TRBJ2-1; a possible D gene is TRBD2 (5 bases). The length of the CDR3 is 13 residues. Germline V gives CDR1 SGHTS, CDR2 YDEGEE. V lost 4 bases, J lost 6 bases, and 11 bases lay in between. The CDR3 reads CASSLLAFNEQFF. The CDR3 region has the DNA TGTGCCAGCAGCCTTCTAGCCTTCAATGAGCAGTTCTTC. The full variable domain, completed using reference TRBV5-8 and TRBJ2-1, is EAGVTQSPTHLIKTRGQQATLRCSPISGHTSVYWYQQALGLGLQFLLWYDEGEERNRGNFPPRFSGRQFPNYSSELNVNALELEDSALYLCASSLLAFNEQFFGPGTRLTVL.

This chain connects TRBV28 to TRBJ2-5; 15 bases match TRBD2. This CDR3 has 16 residues. V gave up 2 bases and J gave up 5 bases; unmatched junction bases: 3. Per germline, CDR1 MDHEN and CDR2 SYDVKM. The CDR3 reads CASSLGTSGRRETQYF. Written as DNA, the CDR3 is TGTGCCAGCAGTTTAGGGACTAGCGGGAGGCGGGAGACCCAGTACTTC.

The chain has TRBV6-5 and TRBJ2-1; D possibly corresponds to TRBD1 (6 bases). Germline CDR1 reads MNHEY; CDR2 reads SVGAGI. V gave up 0 bases and J gave up 1 base, with 7 bases separating them. CDR3 length: 15 amino acids. CDR3 DNA sequence: TGTGCCAGCAGTTACTCCGGACAGTCCTACAATGAGCAGTTCTTC. It yields the protein CASSYSGQSYNEQFF.

The CDR3 loop reads CSVAVGGLYEQYF. CDR3 bases: TGCAGCGTTGCTGTCGGGGGTCTCTACGAGCAGTACTTC. The chain recombines TRBV29-1 with TRBJ2-7, with D maybe TRBD2 (6 bases). Germline V lookup: CDR1 SQVTM, CDR2 ANQGSEA. The CDR3 consists of 13 residues. V dropped 4 bases and J dropped 3 bases, with 13 bases sitting between them.

This clone was seen many times. V gene TRBV2 combines with J gene TRBJ2-7; D remains ambiguous. V lost 2 bases, J lost 0 bases, and 8 bases lay in between. The CDR3 has 14 residues. CDR1 and CDR2 (germline): SNHLY, FYNNEI. CDR3 DNA sequence: TGTGCCAGCAGTGAACCCAGGTTCTCCTACGAGCAGTACTTC. This codes for CASSEPRFSYEQYF.

The chain has TRBV2 and TRBJ2-6; no reliable D call. V dropped 6 bases and J dropped 4 bases, with 13 bases sitting between them. The CDR3 runs to 15 residues. Germline-derived CDR1 and CDR2 are SNHLY and FYNNEI. As DNA, the CDR3 is TGTGCCAGCAGCGCCGGGTCGTCAGGGGCCAACGTCCTGACTTTC. The encoded protein is CASSAGSSGANVLTF.

This clone appeared a single time. The CDR3 loop reads CASETGTLDEQYF. CDR3 sequence (DNA): TGTGCCAGCGAGACAGGGACGCTCGACGAGCAGTACTTC. The chain carries TRBV2 and TRBJ2-7, with 7 nucleotides matching TRBD1. CDR3 length: 13 amino acids. CDR1 and CDR2 (germline): SNHLY, FYNNEI. The trim removed 8 bases at V and 5 bases at J, leaving 9 bases unmatched.

The V gene is TRBV9, the J gene TRBJ2-1; no reliable D call. The CDR3 has 16 amino acids. Per the germline V gene, CDR1 is SGDLS and CDR2 is YYNGEE. The V and J ends lost 3 bases and 8 bases respectively, with 21 bases between them. The chain's CDR3 is CASSDRLESQPDEQFF. CDR3 DNA sequence: TGTGCCAGCAGCGACCGACTTGAATCACAGCCCGATGAGCAGTTCTTC.

The V gene is TRBV7-9, the J gene TRBJ2-3, with TRBD1 matching over 8 bases. CDR1 SEHNR and CDR2 FQNEAQ come from the germline V gene (reference sequence). The J segment lost 5 bases and the V segment lost 5 bases, leaving 3 bases of the junction unmatched. CDR3 size: 13 residues. CDR3 nucleotides: TGTGCCAGCAGCACACAGGGGGGAGATACGCAGTATTTT. Protein sequence: CASSTQGGDTQYF.

This clone was counted only a few times. V and J are TRBV10-2 and TRBJ2-7, with D perhaps matching TRBD1 or TRBD2 (5 bases each). Germline V gene data show CDR1 as WSHSY and CDR2 as SAAADI. The length of the CDR3 is 13 residues. V was cut by 3 bases and J by 3 bases, with 9 bases left in between. The CDR3 DNA reads as TGCGCCAGCAGTGACGTGGGGGTCTACGAGCAGTACTTC. This translates into CASSDVGVYEQYF.

The chain carries TRBV7-9 and TRBJ1-4; tentatively, D is TRBD1 (5 bases). CDR1 SEHNR and CDR2 FQNEAQ come from the germline V gene (reference sequence). Deletions cut 4 bases from V and 2 bases from J, with 14 bases between. This CDR3 is 16 amino acids long. This CDR3 is CASSSLRGATNEKLFF. The CDR3 nucleotides are TGTGCCAGCAGCTCCCTGCGAGGGGCGACTAATGAAAAACTGTTTTTT.

V usage is TRBV4-1 and J usage is TRBJ2-1; D may correspond to TRBD1 or TRBD2 (6 bases each). With 2 bases removed from V and 5 bases from J, the gap between germline ends came to 19 bases. The germline CDR1 and CDR2 sequences are MGHRA and YSYEKL. This CDR3 spans 17 amino acids. The CDR3 coding sequence is TGCGCCAGCAGCCAATCTACCCGACTAGACAGGAACAATGAGCAGTTCTTC. Its translation: CASSQSTRLDRNNEQFF.

This chain links TRBV5-1 with TRBJ2-1; TRBD2 matches at 7 bases. The CDR3 runs to 14 residues. The V and J ends lost 3 bases and 3 bases, in that order; junction bases with no gene match: 3. CDR1 SGHRS and CDR2 YFSETQ come from the germline V gene. The CDR3 sequence: CASSSGTNYNEQFF. The CDR3 DNA reads as TGCGCCAGCAGCTCCGGGACTAACTACAATGAGCAGTTCTTC.

The DNA of the CDR3 is TGTGCCAGCAGCGGGCCGGGACAGAGAACCGGGGAGCTGTTTTTT. Translated, it gives CASSGPGQRTGELFF. The chain employs TRBV5-6 and TRBJ2-2; 7 nucleotides align to TRBD1. With 4 bases clipped from V and 5 bases from J, the junction kept 8 bases outside the gene matches. The germline CDR1 and CDR2 sequences are SGHDT and YYEEEE. The CDR3 totals 15 residues.

This clone was seen a single time. The gene calls are TRBV9 and TRBJ2-2; D not resolved. CDR3 length: 13 amino acids. Germline V gene lookup returns CDR1 SGDLS and CDR2 YYNGEE. Trimming left V 2 bases short and J 2 bases short, with 4 bases between. The DNA for the CDR3 is TGTGCCAGCAGCGTCTTTAACACCGGGGAGCTGTTTTTT. Encoded protein: CASSVFNTGELFF.

This clone was counted between two and nine times. Different DNA sequences within this sample yield the same CDR3. The chain joins TRBV6-5 to TRBJ2-7, with D tentatively TRBD2 (5 bases). With 5 bases removed from V and 0 bases from J, the gap between germline ends came to 5 bases. The CDR3 is made up of 12 amino acids. From germline, CDR1 is MNHEY and CDR2 SVGAGI. The CDR3 sequence is CASSTSSYEQYF. The CDR3 DNA is TGTGCCAGCAGTACTAGCTCCTACGAGCAGTACTTC.

This clone came up once. The chain has TRBV7-8 and TRBJ2-2, with D tentatively TRBD2 (5 bases). The V end was cut by 4 bases, the J end by 4 bases, with 16 bases between. CDR3 length: 16 residues. CDR1 is SGHVS, CDR2 FQNEAQ, per germline. The CDR3 DNA follows: TGTGCCAGCAGCTCCCCCACGCGGGTCCCCACCGGGGAGCTGTTTTTT. This sequence encodes CASSSPTRVPTGELFF.

Comment on this clone: The germline gene is not matched at one end of the junction; a read error may be the cause. The V call is TRBV7-7, the J call TRBJ2-1; the match to TRBD2 covers 9 bases. From germline, CDR1 is SSHAT and CDR2 FNYEAQ (reference sequence). CDR3 size: 18 residues. The CDR3 DNA follows: TGTGCTAGCAGCCCCTCTCCTAGGCTAGCGGGGACCTACAATGAGCAGTTCTTC. Its protein is CASSPSPRLAGTYNEQFF. The whole variable domain, filled in from reference TRBV7-7 and TRBJ2-1, reads GAGVSQSPRYKVTKRGQDVTLRCDPISSHATLYWYQQALGQGPEFLTYFNYEAQPDKSGLPSDRFSAERPEGSISTLTIQRTEQRDSAMYRCASSPSPRLAGTYNEQFFGPGTRLTVL.

This clone was found a few times. The chain carries TRBV7-9 and TRBJ1-2, with unresolved D. Germline V gives CDR1 SEHNR, CDR2 FQNEAQ (reference sequence). V was shortened by 5 bases and J by 2 bases, with 15 bases between the two germline ends. This CDR3 has 15 amino acids. DNA of the CDR3: TGTGCCAGCAGCCAAACCTCGGAACCCAACTATGGCTACACCTTC. It codes for CASSQTSEPNYGYTF.

This sequence joins TRBV4-1 and TRBJ2-7; a weak D match, TRBD2 (5 bases). The V gene lost 0 bases and the J gene lost 11 bases, with 11 bases spanning the gap. Germline V gene data show CDR1 as MGHRA and CDR2 as YSYEKL. The length of the CDR3 is 12 residues. The CDR3 loop is CASSQEGEGKYF. In DNA form, the CDR3 reads TGCGCCAGCAGCCAAGAGGGAGAGGGAAAGTACTTC.

The chain carries TRBV7-9 and TRBJ2-2, with D unresolved. This CDR3 is built from 13 residues. Per germline, CDR1 SEHNR and CDR2 FQNEAQ (reference sequence). V was shortened by 7 bases and J by 0 bases, with 6 bases between the two germline ends. The DNA for the CDR3 is TGTGCCAGCACTCGGCCGAACACCGGGGAGCTGTTTTTT. Translation gives CASTRPNTGELFF.

Concerning this clone itself: A much larger clone sits a single nucleotide away, making a read error possible. This chain links TRBV9 with TRBJ2-1; the D gene could be TRBD1 or TRBD2 (5 bases each). Germline V gene sequence: CDR1 SGDLS, CDR2 YYNGEE. With 0 bases removed from V and 8 bases from J, the gap between germline ends came to 15 bases. The CDR3 is 15 residues long. CDR3 region: CASSVGGGYADEQFF. In nucleotides, the CDR3 is TGTGCCAGCAGCGTAGGGGGCGGGTACGCTGATGAGCAGTTCTTC.